These 17 T cell receptor beta chains were sequenced from one sample in a study of regulatory T cells in long-lasting Graves disease. The authors built TCR beta libraries using iRepertoire HTBI primers and Arm-PCR of CDR3 regions. TCRdb analysed the multiplex PCR reads with MiXCR anew, one entry per CDR3 protein. Here the sample spans approximately 500,000 distinct CDR3 sequences, roughly 21% being singletons. Indicated time point: persistent/refractory GD, antithyroid drugs over 5 years with positive TRAb. RNA from PBMCs was the source of the TCR library. Sequencing used peripheral blood mononuclear cells (PBMCs), obtained when the disease was refractory, from a patient treated with antithyroid drugs. The receptors were gathered from a female donor with Graves disease.

This chain uses TRBV6-5 with TRBJ1-2; TRBD1 is a possible D gene (6 bases). The V gene's germline CDR1 is MNHEY and CDR2 SVGAGI. CDR3 length: 19 residues. Trimming stripped 1 base from V and 6 bases from J, with 27 bases between. CDR3 nucleotides: TGTGCCAGCAGTTACTTAGCATTAAGACAGGTCCTAGTTTCGGATGGCTACACCTTC. This sequence encodes CASSYLALRQVLVSDGYTF.

This clonotype was detected many times. The chain joins TRBV11-2 to TRBJ2-7; D uncertain. Germline CDR1 reads SGHAT; CDR2 reads FQNNGV. CDR3 length: 12 amino acids. V was trimmed by 1 base and J by 6 bases, leaving 7 bases between them. Here the CDR3 reads CASSLGASEQYF. The CDR3 DNA reads as TGTGCCAGCAGCTTAGGAGCCTCCGAGCAGTACTTC.

This chain joins TRBV7-9 and TRBJ2-3, with D maybe TRBD2 (6 bases). Germline V gives CDR1 SEHNR, CDR2 FQNEAQ (reference sequence). This CDR3 comprises 14 residues. Trimming took 3 bases from V and 4 from J, leaving 11 bases between them. CDR3: CASSFRASADTQYF. The CDR3 bases are TGTGCCAGCAGCTTTCGGGCTAGCGCAGATACGCAGTATTTT.

This clonotype was seen only a few times. The chain recombines TRBV19 with TRBJ1-2; D remains ambiguous. Germline V gene data show CDR1 as LNHDA and CDR2 as SQIVND (reference sequence). The ends were cut back, 1 base at V and 1 base at J, with 7 bases in the middle. CDR3 length: 14 amino acids. CDR3 in amino acids: CASSIGGINYGYTF. The CDR3 bases are TGTGCCAGTAGTATAGGGGGTATTAACTATGGCTACACCTTC.

This clonotype showed up just a few times. The chain combines TRBV20-1 with TRBJ1-1; D is possibly TRBD1 (5 bases). V lost 4 bases and J lost 3, with 15 bases in between. This CDR3 region has 14 residues. CDR1 is DFQATT, CDR2 SNEGSKA, per germline (reference sequence). CDR3 protein: CSAKDDSYYTEAFF. For the CDR3, the DNA is TGCAGTGCTAAAGACGACAGTTACTACACTGAAGCTTTCTTT.

The genes are TRBV2 and TRBJ2-1, with unresolved D. The CDR3 contains 15 residues. Germline CDR1 is SNHLY and CDR2 is FYNNEI. V lost 2 bases to trimming and J lost 1 base, with 9 bases between them. The CDR3 sequence is CASSELNKSYNEQFF. DNA of the CDR3: TGTGCCAGCAGTGAACTTAACAAGTCCTACAATGAGCAGTTCTTC.

The table lists this clonotype with many counts. The CDR3, as DNA: TGTGCCAGCAGCCAGAACATCCACGGTCTTGATGGCTACACCTTC. It yields the protein CASSQNIHGLDGYTF. The chain combines TRBV3-1 with TRBJ1-2; D call uncertain. Per the germline V gene, CDR1 is LGHDT and CDR2 is YNNKEL (reference sequence). V lost 3 bases and J 6 bases, leaving 17 bases between the germline ends. This CDR3 spans 15 amino acids.

This clonotype has a handful of counts. The chain links TRBV20-1 to TRBJ2-3; TRBD2 agrees at 7 bases. CDR1 DFQATT and CDR2 SNEGSKA come from the germline V gene (reference sequence). With 0 bases clipped from V and 4 bases from J, the junction kept 16 bases outside the gene matches. The CDR3 has 18 residues. CDR3 amino acids: CSARDGGRAGVSADTQYF. CDR3 coding DNA: TGCAGTGCTAGAGATGGGGGACGGGCGGGGGTTAGCGCAGATACGCAGTATTTT.

Only one count was recorded for this clonotype. This chain uses TRBV4-1 with TRBJ2-7; D is undetermined. The V gene lost 2 bases and the J gene lost 0 bases, with 8 bases spanning the gap. The CDR3 has 14 residues. The germline V gene encodes CDR1 MGHRA and CDR2 YSYEKL. The CDR3 protein is CASSQTESSYEQYF. DNA of the CDR3: TGCGCCAGCAGCCAAACAGAGAGCTCCTACGAGCAGTACTTC.

The chain recombines TRBV7-9 with TRBJ1-1, with TRBD1 identical over 9 bases. Per germline, CDR1 SEHNR and CDR2 FQNEAQ (reference sequence). The CDR3 is 15 residues long. After removal of 5 bases from V and 0 bases from J, the junction contained 4 bases not matched to a gene. CDR3 residues: CASSAGQGLNTEAFF. The CDR3 DNA reads TGTGCCAGCAGCGCGGGACAGGGCTTGAACACTGAAGCTTTCTTT. Supplemented by reference TRBV7-9 and TRBJ1-1, the full variable domain reads DTGVSQNPRHKITKRGQNVTFRCDPISEHNRLYWYRQTLGQGPEFLTYFQNEAQLEKSRLLSDRFSAERPKGSFSTLEIQRTEQGDSAMYLCASSAGQGLNTEAFFGQGTRLTVV.

There are many counts of this clonotype. The J gene is TRBJ1-1, the V gene TRBV7-9; no clear D gene. Per germline, CDR1 SEHNR and CDR2 FQNEAQ (reference sequence). The CDR3 loop spans 13 amino acids. Trimming left V 1 base short and J 1 base short, with 4 bases between. CDR3 residues: CASSLVANTEAFF. The DNA of the CDR3 is TGTGCCAGCAGCTTAGTGGCGAACACTGAAGCTTTCTTT.

This clonotype was counted at least ten times. The chain employs TRBV12-3 or TRBV12-4 and TRBJ2-7, with D tentatively TRBD1 (6 bases). With 6 bases removed from V and 3 bases from J, the gap between germline ends came to 15 bases. The CDR3 has 14 residues. CDR3 sequence reads: CASSLTGLGYEQYF. The CDR3 DNA sequence: TGTGCCAGCAGCCTTACAGGGTTGGGCTACGAGCAGTACTTC.

This clonotype has only a few counts. The rearrangement links TRBV6-9 to TRBJ1-1; the match to TRBD1 covers 9 bases. J was trimmed by 2 bases and V by 3 bases; bases with no gene match: 10. This CDR3 contains 17 residues. Per the germline V gene, CDR1 is MNHGY and CDR2 is SVAAGI. The CDR3 protein is CASSYLPGQGLNTEAFF. The DNA for the CDR3 is TGTGCCAGCAGTTACTTACCGGGACAGGGACTCAACACTGAAGCTTTCTTT.

This clonotype was seen a handful of times. J is TRBJ1-4 and V is TRBV30; a weak D match, TRBD1 (6 bases). CDR3 size: 13 residues. Germline assignment: CDR1 GTSNPN and CDR2 SVGIG (reference sequence). Trimming stripped 2 bases from V and 7 bases from J, with 11 bases between. The CDR3 DNA reads TGTGCCTGGAGTAGGGAAGGGGGTGAAAAACTGTTTTTT. It codes for CAWSREGGEKLFF. The entire variable domain, with the rest obtained from reference TRBV30 and TRBJ1-4, is as follows: SQTIHQWPATLVQPVGSPLSLECTVEGTSNPNLYWYRQAAGRGLQLLFYSVGIGQISSEVPQNLSASRPQDRQFILSSKKLLLSDSGFYLCAWSREGGEKLFFGSGTQLSVL.

Remarks on this clonotype: A much larger clone lies a single base off, so this may be a read error. J is TRBJ2-7 and V is TRBV7-3; TRBD2 matches at 7 bases. Germline CDR1 and CDR2: SGHTA and FQGTGA. Germline trimming cut 4 bases from V and 9 bases from J; bases unmatched to any gene: 15. This CDR3 has 15 amino acids. The CDR3 region has the DNA TGTGCCAGCAGCTCCGCCGGGGGGAGAGGGTCCGGGCAGTACTTC. Amino acids: CASSSAGGRGSGQYF.

The chain joins TRBV7-2 to TRBJ2-1; D is perhaps TRBD2 (6 bases). The V and J ends lost 6 bases and 5 bases respectively, with 14 bases between them. The germline CDR1 and CDR2 sequences are SGHTA and FQGNSA. The CDR3 covers 14 residues. The CDR3 reads CASRPDGGNNEQFF. The CDR3 DNA follows: TGTGCCAGCAGGCCGGATGGGGGGAACAATGAGCAGTTCTTC.

The rearrangement links TRBV28 to TRBJ2-7; 9 bases align to TRBD2. The CDR3 has 16 residues. The V gene end was trimmed by 2 bases and the J gene end by 4 bases; junction bases not matched to a gene: 9. Germline CDR1 is MDHEN and CDR2 is SYDVKM. CDR3 in amino acids: CASSLLSGSIGYEQYF. For the CDR3, the DNA is TGTGCCAGCAGTTTACTTAGCGGGAGTATTGGGTACGAGCAGTACTTC.